The T cell receptor beta chain described here comes from a study of T cells in Graves' hyperthyroidism and ophthalmopathy. Study-wide points: Blood also showed most of the thyroid clonotypes that were expanded above 0.001. A 13 V-J model separated ophthalmopathy from stable hyperthyroidism.

Germline V gives CDR1 SNHLY, CDR2 FYNNEI. The CDR3 extends over 14 amino acids. Deletions cut 4 bases from V and 6 bases from J, with 12 bases between. Amplification targeted TCR beta CDR3 regions from RNA transcripts. The HTBI primer set was used in a first-round RT-PCR of the TCR CDR3. Using its own MiXCR run on the multiplex PCR reads, TCRdb lists one record per CDR3 protein. The sample consists of approximately 590,000 distinct CDR3 sequences, around 42% of them appearing once. A remark on this clonotype: Antigen specificity is unknown. A much larger clone lies one base from this, so it may be a read error.

The source is a young woman with Graves' hyperthyroidism. The gene calls are TRBV2 and TRBJ1-4, with a weak D call TRBD1 (5 bases). Source material: peripheral blood or thyroid tissue (not recorded which). The CDR3 is CASSGGTDDEKLFF. For the CDR3, the DNA is TGTGCCAGCAGTGGGGGGACGGATGATGAAAAACTGTTTTTT.